This record looks at one T cell receptor beta chain sequence and its context. The antigen is not known. The sample belongs to a study of shared clonotypes between healthy human individuals. Findings and limits, study-wide: Clonotype sharing among donors, it was expected, would be affected by sequencing depth.

Germline-derived CDR1 and CDR2 are MGHRA and YSYEKL. The ends were cut back, 4 bases at V and 12 bases at J, with 16 bases in the middle. The CDR3 loop spans 13 amino acids. Only Caucasian adults living in Nashville, Tennessee served as donors. In CD8 memory, CD45RO+ cells were put together with CCR7-negative CD45RA+ TemRA cells. For each subset, genomic DNA was distributed in equal portions over several immunoSEQ plates. Data came from immunoSEQ multiplex PCR; TCRdb stores just in-frame clones and leaves some out. The table lists 95,000 to 120,000 clones, over 65% of them singletons. The sequence was obtained from a woman between 25 and 40 years old in good health. The sample comprised memory CD8+ T cells sorted from blood. This sample's subset: CD45RO+ cells pooled with CCR7-negative TemRA cells. V usage is TRBV4-1 and J usage is TRBJ2-1; D is tentatively TRBD1 or TRBD2 (5 bases each). The CDR3 DNA follows: TGCGCCAGCAGCCCGGGGACGGTACAAGGGCAGTTCTTC. Protein sequence: CASSPGTVQGQFF.